The clone carrying this T cell receptor beta chain was recorded once. Its antigen remains unidentified. The entry originates in a study of T cell repertoires in cytomegalovirus infection. TCRdb independently ran MiXCR on the reads; one entry per CDR3 protein. The sample yields around 77,000 distinct CDR3 sequences, 20% to 25% seen once. Germline V gene lookup returns CDR1 MNHEY and CDR2 SVGEGT. The V and J ends lost 5 bases and 3 bases respectively, with 7 bases between them. The CDR3 extends over 12 amino acids. The sequence was collected from a human donor in good health (CMV status not recorded). Some clones in this sample may be carry-over from other donors' samples. The V gene is TRBV6-2 or TRBV6-3, the J gene TRBJ1-1, with D unresolved. The material sequenced was CD8+ T cells from cultured PBMCs, taken from culture after CMV antigen stimulation. The CDR3 region is CASSLGYTEAFF. The DNA for the CDR3 is TGTGCCAGCAGTCTAGGGTACACTGAAGCTTTCTTT.